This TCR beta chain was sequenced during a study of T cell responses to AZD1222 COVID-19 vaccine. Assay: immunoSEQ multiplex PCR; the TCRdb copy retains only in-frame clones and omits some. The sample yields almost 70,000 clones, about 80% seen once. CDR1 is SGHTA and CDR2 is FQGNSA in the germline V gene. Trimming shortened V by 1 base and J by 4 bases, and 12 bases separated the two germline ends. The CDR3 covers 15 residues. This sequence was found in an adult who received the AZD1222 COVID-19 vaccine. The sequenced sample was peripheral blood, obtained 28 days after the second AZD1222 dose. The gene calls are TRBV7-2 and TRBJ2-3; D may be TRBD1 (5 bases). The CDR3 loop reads CASSLVRARADTQYF. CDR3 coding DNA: TGTGCCAGCAGCTTAGTCCGAGCCAGGGCAGATACGCAGTATTTT.